Following are 8 T cell receptor beta chains from one sample sequenced in a study of PD-1 blockade in classical Hodgkin lymphoma. Measured with immunoSEQ multiplex PCR; TCRdb has only the in-frame clones, and not every one. The table records some 28,000 clones, roughly four fifths of them present only once. Stated time point: cycle 4 day 1 (C4D1), after about 6 weeks of nivolumab. Relapse after autologous stem cell transplantation occurred in every patient, and brentuximab vedotin exposure varied. Sample: peripheral blood mononuclear cells (PBMCs), taken before the fourth cycle of nivolumab. These receptors were collected from a human donor with classical Hodgkin lymphoma.

The chain uses TRBV27 and TRBJ1-1; possibly TRBD1 for D (6 bases). The CDR3 contains 16 residues. V lost 4 bases to trimming and J lost 6 bases, with 21 bases between them. Germline CDR1 reads MNHEY; CDR2 reads SMNVEV (reference sequence). The CDR3 nucleotides are TGTGCCAGCAGTTCCTGGGAAGGGGGTGAGTACCCTGAAGCTTTCTTT. Translated, it gives CASSSWEGGEYPEAFF.

V and J are TRBV5-1 and TRBJ2-7; 8 bases fit TRBD1. Unmatched junction bases numbered 11, after V lost 6 bases and J lost 3 bases. The CDR3 is 15 amino acids. Looked up from germline, CDR1 is SGHRS and CDR2 is YFSETQ. CDR3 amino acids: CASKNTGQGNYEQYF. The DNA for the CDR3 is TGCGCCAGCAAAAACACCGGACAGGGCAACTACGAGCAGTACTTC.

This clone came up a few times. The chain joins TRBV7-9 to TRBJ2-7; possibly TRBD1 for D (7 bases). The CDR3 has 14 amino acids. Per the germline V gene, CDR1 is SEHNR and CDR2 is FQNEAQ (reference sequence). Trimming pared 6 bases from V and 6 bases from J, leaving 18 bases between. The CDR3 spells CASRPRGPGGEQYF. The CDR3, as DNA: TGTGCCAGCAGGCCCCGGGGGCCAGGGGGCGAGCAGTACTTC.

This chain connects TRBV7-3 to TRBJ2-2; D gene unclear. The germline CDR1 and CDR2 sequences are SGHTA and FQGTGA. The V end was cut by 1 base, the J end by 5 bases, with 11 bases between. The CDR3 contains 15 residues. In DNA, the CDR3 is TGTGCCAGCAGCTTAAACGCACTAAAGACCGGGGAGCTGTTTTTT. Protein sequence: CASSLNALKTGELFF.

V is TRBV7-9 and J is TRBJ2-7; 9 nucleotides agree with TRBD1. Germline V gene lookup returns CDR1 SEHNR and CDR2 FQNEAQ (reference sequence). CDR3 length: 15 residues. After removal of 5 bases from V and 4 bases from J, the junction contained 9 bases not matched to a gene. The CDR3 spells CASSAPGTGRYEQYF. Here the CDR3 DNA reads TGTGCCAGCAGCGCTCCCGGGACAGGGCGGTACGAGCAGTACTTC.

The chain uses TRBV6-5 and TRBJ1-4; 11 nucleotides match TRBD1. V shed 4 bases and J 7 bases; nucleotides not matched to a gene: 8. Germline V gene lookup returns CDR1 MNHEY and CDR2 SVGAGI. CDR3 length equals 16 residues. The CDR3 here is CASSSWTGGSREKLFF. In DNA, the CDR3 is TGTGCCAGCAGTTCGTGGACAGGGGGCTCTCGTGAAAAACTGTTTTTT.

This chain connects TRBV6-6 to TRBJ1-5; D ambiguous. Germline V lookup: CDR1 MNHNY, CDR2 SVGAGI (reference sequence). V shed 0 bases and J shed 9 bases, with 9 bases lying between them. This CDR3 comprises 13 residues. The CDR3 DNA reads TGTGCCAGCAGTTACTCGAACGGCACGCCCCAGCATTTT. It encodes CASSYSNGTPQHF.

The CDR3 here is CASSFRTGRRTLNTEAFF. CDR3 bases: TGTGCCAGCAGTTTCCGCACAGGGAGGAGGACGTTGAACACTGAAGCTTTCTTT. The chain is built from TRBV28 and TRBJ1-1; D may be TRBD1 (6 bases). This CDR3 comprises 18 residues. CDR1 is MDHEN, CDR2 SYDVKM, per germline. Trimming stripped 3 bases from V and 0 bases from J, with 20 bases between.